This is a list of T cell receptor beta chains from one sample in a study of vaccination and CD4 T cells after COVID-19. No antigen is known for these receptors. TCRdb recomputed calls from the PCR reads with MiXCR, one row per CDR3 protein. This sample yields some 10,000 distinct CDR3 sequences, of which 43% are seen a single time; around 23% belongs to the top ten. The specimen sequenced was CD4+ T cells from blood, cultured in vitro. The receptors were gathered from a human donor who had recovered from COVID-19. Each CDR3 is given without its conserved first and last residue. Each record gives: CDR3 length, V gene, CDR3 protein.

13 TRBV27 ASSAKLGERQPQH
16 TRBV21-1 ASSKVLRAAGSNQPQH
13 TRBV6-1 ASGDRGVSGNTIY
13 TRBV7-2 ASSVGGLNTGELF
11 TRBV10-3 AATPGPSTEAF
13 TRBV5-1 ASSYTGAQPNGYT
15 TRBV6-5 ASSYRDSGTHVGTQY
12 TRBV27 ASSLSAWGSPLH
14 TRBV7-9 ASSSPWGPGSYEQY
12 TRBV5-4 ASSLNREDSPLH
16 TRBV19 ASSIDVTGELDSYGYT
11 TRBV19 ASSIDRDYGYT
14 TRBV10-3 ATHSGTSGGTDTQY
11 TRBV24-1 ATSDFRGDEQF
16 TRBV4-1 ASSQPVGSGGFNNEQF
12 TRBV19 ASSIGGGSRGYT
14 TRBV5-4 ASSLNGGSSNSPLH
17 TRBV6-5 ASSYARPTGTDFNSPLH
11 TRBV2 ASSVGDSGTQY
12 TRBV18 ASSPQPKNTEAF
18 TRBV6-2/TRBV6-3 ASSYSYFREPLSGANVLT
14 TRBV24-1 ATSPTGTGGLNEQF
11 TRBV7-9 ASSQADTFGYT
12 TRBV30 AWSVPGLSYEQY
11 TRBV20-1 SAQLLRLDTQY
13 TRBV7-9 ASSLGPGRGEKLF
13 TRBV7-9 ASSSLQGGNSPLH
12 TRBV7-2 ASSLEGSPSGYT
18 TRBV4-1 ASSHLPGLAGGRRSDTQY
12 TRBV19 ASSIRTGEYEQY
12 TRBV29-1 SVSYGLGGTEAF
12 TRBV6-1 ASSEDRGNEKLF
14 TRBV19 ASSKEDTGYNSPLH
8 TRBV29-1 SGRTDTQY
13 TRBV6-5 ASSYGRGGAYEQY
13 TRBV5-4 ASSADSRGDTEAF
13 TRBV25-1 ASSEKKTPGLQAF
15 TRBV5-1 ASSLNGWGLGEETQY
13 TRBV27 ASSSLTRSSYEQY
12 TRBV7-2 ASSSRTSTDTQY
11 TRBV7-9 ASREGPTDTQY
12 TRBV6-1 ASRRQGSGHGYT
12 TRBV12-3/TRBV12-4 ASRFAGLSTEAF
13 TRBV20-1 STLLAGGFQETQY
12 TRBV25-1 ASSPPADTGELF
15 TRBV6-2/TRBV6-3 ASSSTTGLAVNNEQF
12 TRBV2 ASSGGGQGNTIY
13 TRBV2 ASSRLAGMGNEQF
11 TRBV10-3 AISDGLNTEAF
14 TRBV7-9 ASSRDRGYYNSPLH
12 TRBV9 ASSGSGWRETQY
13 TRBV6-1 ASSENAGHVYGYT
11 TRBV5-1 ASSLEQGDGYT